The 4 T cell receptor beta chains listed next were all sequenced from one sample in a study of CD8+CD57+ T cells in acquired aplastic anemia (dated by TCRdb to the late 2010s). Reads for this sample came from an Illumina HiSeq 2000. Profiling of TCR beta VDJ combinations and CDR3 sequences used genomic DNA as the template. TCRdb applied fastp at Q25 and MiXCR to the public reads, then kept only in-frame beta chains. Rows merge per CDR3 protein into single entries with the most common DNA and genes. This sample lists more than 250,000 distinct CDR3 sequences; 82% were detected once. Jointly, the top ten make up 40% to 55% of the sample. Flow cytometry had shown CD8+CD57+ cell expansion in the patients selected for sequencing. The sequenced sample was sorted CD4+, CD8+, or CD8+CD57+ T cells (not recorded which) from PBMCs. These receptors were collected from a human donor with aplastic anemia.

The chain carries TRBV20-1 and TRBJ2-7; TRBD2 matches 7 bases. Per the germline V gene, CDR1 is DFQATT and CDR2 is SNEGSKA (reference sequence). The CDR3 is 15 residues long. The V segment lost 1 base and the J segment 5 bases; nucleotides outside the gene matches: 11. The CDR3 bases are TGCAGTGCTAGAGCCCTCATGGCGGGGAGGGACGAGCAGTACTTC. This sequence encodes CSARALMAGRDEQYF.

Turning to this clonotype: As the CDR3 is not closed by the conserved phenylalanine or tryptophan, this likely results from a read error. It is unclear where the CDR3 begins or ends on the DNA, so no DNA is shown, and the CDR3 is as TCRdb lists it. The chain uses TRBV2 and TRBJ1-1; the table's TRBD1 call for D was not verified on the DNA. Germline V gene data show CDR1 as SNHLY and CDR2 as FYNNEI. From its first to its last residue, the CDR3 has 15 amino acids. CDR3: CASSVDPRGPNDGFS.

The chain links TRBV24-1 to TRBJ2-5; D perhaps matches TRBD1 (5 bases). Trimming took off 4 bases at V and 5 bases at J, with 10 bases between the two ends. The CDR3 sequence is 13 residues long. In germline, CDR1 is KGHDR, CDR2 SFDVKD. CDR3 sequence (DNA): TGTGCCACCAGTGAAGGCAGGGATGAGACCCAGTACTTC. Encoded protein: CATSEGRDETQYF.

The chain employs TRBV11-3 and TRBJ2-2, with D tentatively TRBD2 (6 bases). Germline V gives CDR1 SGHNT, CDR2 YENEEA. The CDR3 runs 14 residues. V was cut by 5 bases and J by 4 bases, with 11 bases left in between. In DNA, the CDR3 is TGTGCCAGCAGCGGCGCGGGGATCACCGGGGAGCTGTTTTTT. Residues: CASSGAGITGELFF. Complete variable domain (other parts from reference TRBV11-3 and TRBJ2-2): EAGVVQSPRYKIIEKKQPVAFWCNPISGHNTLYWYLQNLGQGPELLIRYENEEAVDDSQLPKDRFSAERLKGVDSTLKIQPAELGDSAVYLCASSGAGITGELFFGEGSRLTVL.